These 19 T cell receptor beta chains came from one sample sequenced in a study of metastatic and nonmetastatic thyroid tumors. None of the patients had undergone any treatment ahead of thyroid surgery. TCRdb reprocessed the PCR reads via MiXCR. The data show 27,000 or so clones, roughly 25% seen once. The sequenced material came from blood. Every receptor here comes from a female donor with papillary thyroid cancer or a benign thyroid nodule (not recorded which). Some clones in this sample may be carry-over from other donors' samples.

This clone was seen only a few times. The genes are TRBV12-3 or TRBV12-4 and TRBJ2-1; TRBD1 matches 10 bases. Trimming took 4 bases from V and 6 from J; bases not matched to a gene: 6. The CDR3 runs 15 residues. The CDR3 DNA reads TGTGCCAGCAGTTGGACAGGGGGTAGATCCAATGAGCAGTTCTTC. Its translation is CASSWTGGRSNEQFF.

Comments on this clone: Given a much more abundant clone one base away, this may be a read error. The rearrangement links TRBV3-1 to TRBJ2-7; D is uncertain. Germline-derived CDR1 and CDR2 are LGHDT and YNNKEL (reference sequence). CDR3 length: 16 amino acids. CDR3 loop: CASSQGTRARPYEQHF. CDR3 bases: TGTGCCAGCAGCCAAGGAACGAGAGCGCGACCCTACGAGCAGCACTTC.

Notes on this clone: The junction departs from the called germline gene at one end, perhaps through a read error. The sample has other DNA sequences that encode this CDR3 too. V and J are TRBV2 and TRBJ2-3; the match to TRBD2 covers 14 bases. The germline gives CDR1 SNHLY, CDR2 FYNNEI. This CDR3 region has 18 residues. The CDR3 DNA follows: TGTGCCAGCAGGCCGACTAGCGGGAGGGCATTCACCACAGGTACGCAGTATTTT. Protein: CASRPTSGRAFTTGTQYF.

This clone has at least ten counts. The gene calls are TRBV14 and TRBJ1-2, with a weak D call TRBD1 (6 bases). Trimming took 2 bases from V and 4 from J, leaving 11 bases between them. CDR3 size: 14 residues. The germline CDR1 and CDR2 sequences are SGHDN and FVKESK. The CDR3 nucleotides read TGTGCCAGCAGCCAACAGGGGCTCGGCTATGGCTACACCTTC. Translation: CASSQQGLGYGYTF. Drawing the rest from reference TRBV14 and TRBJ1-2, the complete variable domain is EAGVTQFPSHSVIEKGQTVTLRCDPISGHDNLYWYRRVMGKEIKFLLHFVKESKQDESGMPNNRFLAERTGGTYSTLKVQPAELEDSGVYFCASSQQGLGYGYTFGSGTRLTVV.

The sample holds one count of this clone. The V gene is TRBV20-1, the J gene TRBJ2-1, with TRBD2 matching over 8 bases. The CDR3 extends over 16 amino acids. V trimming: 6 bases; J trimming: 9 bases; junction bases outside the gene matches: 19. Germline CDR1 is DFQATT and CDR2 is SNEGSKA (reference sequence). CDR3 loop: CSADPSSGSGPTEQFF. CDR3 nucleotide sequence: TGCAGTGCCGATCCCTCAAGCGGGAGTGGGCCTACTGAGCAGTTCTTC.

In this sample, this clone turned up many times. J is TRBJ1-2 and V is TRBV3-1; D unresolved. V lost 1 base and J 0 bases, leaving 6 bases between the germline ends. The germline V gene encodes CDR1 LGHDT and CDR2 YNNKEL (reference sequence). The CDR3 totals 14 residues. The chain's CDR3 is CASSQGFTNYGYTF. The DNA of the CDR3 is TGTGCCAGCAGCCAAGGGTTTACTAACTATGGCTACACCTTC. Combining the CDR3 with reference TRBV3-1 and TRBJ1-2 gives the whole variable domain DTAVSQTPKYLVTQMGNDKSIKCEQNLGHDTMYWYKQDSKKFLKIMFSYNNKELIINETVPNRFSPKSPDKAHLNLHINSLELGDSAVYFCASSQGFTNYGYTFGSGTRLTVV.

In its sample, this clone is medium-sized. CDR3: CSAKGRQGGNNQPQHF. The CDR3 region has the DNA TGCAGTGCCAAAGGGAGACAGGGAGGAAACAATCAGCCCCAGCATTTT. V is TRBV20-1 and J is TRBJ1-5; 7 nucleotides match TRBD1. The ends lost 6 bases at V and 3 bases at J; junction bases unmatched: 14. Germline V lookup: CDR1 DFQATT, CDR2 SNEGSKA (reference sequence). This CDR3 is built from 16 residues.

This clone was detected ten times or more. The V call is TRBV6-1, the J call TRBJ2-1; 7 positions match TRBD2. Trimming removed 4 bases from V and 3 bases from J; junction bases left unmatched: 6. The V gene's germline CDR1 is MNHNS and CDR2 SASEGT. This CDR3 region has 15 residues. Here the CDR3 DNA reads TGTGCCAGCAGTGCCACGGGACTATACTACAATGAGCAGTTCTTC. This encodes CASSATGLYYNEQFF.

This sequence joins TRBV4-1 and TRBJ1-2; 8 positions agree with TRBD1. CDR1 is MGHRA, CDR2 YSYEKL, per germline. Trimming cost V 0 bases and J 6 bases; bases outside gene matches: 9. CDR3 size: 16 residues. The CDR3 reads CASSQEGAGTGNGYTF. The CDR3 DNA is TGCGCCAGCAGCCAAGAGGGTGCCGGGACAGGCAATGGCTACACCTTC.

This clone appeared a few times. The V call is TRBV16, the J call TRBJ1-2; 10 nucleotides agree with TRBD1. This CDR3 has 14 residues. V shed 1 base, J shed 4 bases, and the junction held 0 bases outside the gene matches. Germline CDR1 is KGHSY and CDR2 is FQNENV. CDR3 amino acids: CASSQWTGGYGYTF. CDR3 in DNA: TGTGCCAGCAGCCAATGGACAGGGGGCTATGGCTACACCTTC.

The chain combines TRBV11-2 with TRBJ2-7; 7 bases are shared with TRBD2. Germline V gene data show CDR1 as SGHAT and CDR2 as FQNNGV. The CDR3 runs to 16 residues. CDR3 region: CASSPRAIGRLYDQYV. The CDR3 DNA sequence: TGTGCCAGCAGCCCCAGAGCTATCGGGAGGCTCTACGATCAGTACGTC.

This clone qualifies as medium-sized (0.01 to 0.1%). CDR3 bases: TGTGCCTGGAGTGTACCGGGCCTCGGCTATGGCTACACCTTC. Amino acids: CAWSVPGLGYGYTF. The genes are TRBV30 and TRBJ1-2, with D unclear. Germline assignment: CDR1 GTSNPN and CDR2 SVGIG (reference sequence). V was clipped by 0 bases and J by 4 bases, with 12 bases between them. The length of the CDR3 is 14 residues.

This clone was seen repeatedly, ten times or more. The chain joins TRBV11-2 to TRBJ2-1; 9 bases are shared with TRBD1. With V trimmed by 3 bases and J by 6 bases, 9 bases remained unmatched. The length of the CDR3 is 16 residues. Germline CDR1 SGHAT, CDR2 FQNNGV. CDR3: CASSFSAGQGGNEQFF. CDR3 sequence (DNA): TGTGCCAGCAGCTTCTCCGCGGGACAGGGAGGCAATGAGCAGTTCTTC.

This rearrangement joins TRBV5-1 to TRBJ2-7; TRBD2 aligns across 13 bases. Per germline, CDR1 SGHRS and CDR2 YFSETQ. CDR3 length: 14 residues. V trimming: 4 bases; J trimming: 4 bases; junction bases outside the gene matches: 2. Here the CDR3 reads CASSKGLAGYEQYF. CDR3 bases: TGCGCCAGCAGCAAGGGACTAGCGGGGTACGAGCAGTACTTC.

This clone was found many times. At one boundary the junction diverges from the germline segment, which might be a read error. This rearrangement joins TRBV2 to TRBJ1-1; D is uncertain. The CDR3 sequence is 13 residues long. Germline V gene lookup returns CDR1 SNHLY and CDR2 FYNNEI. The CDR3 is CACSVRPGTEAFF. CDR3 bases: TGTGCCTGCAGTGTAAGGCCTGGCACTGAAGCTTTCTTT.

In its sample, this clone was seen once. The chain is built from TRBV7-3 and TRBJ1-1; a possible D gene is TRBD1 (6 bases). CDR3 length: 16 amino acids. CDR1 is SGHTA, CDR2 FQGTGA, per germline. The V end was cut by 5 bases, the J end by 4 bases, with 20 bases between. CDR3 in DNA: TGTGCCAGCAGCCAACAGGGTCCGGTGCCTGTCACTGAAGCTTTCTTT. Translation: CASSQQGPVPVTEAFF. The full variable domain, its missing parts supplied by reference TRBV7-3 and TRBJ1-1, is GAGVSQTPSNKVTEKGKYVELRCDPISGHTALYWYRQSLGQGPEFLIYFQGTGAADDSGLPNDRFFAVRPEGSVSTLKIQRTERGDSAVYLCASSQQGPVPVTEAFFGQGTRLTVV.

This clone was observed at least ten times. The V and J genes are TRBV16 and TRBJ1-5; a possible D gene is TRBD1 (6 bases). CDR1 and CDR2 from the germline V gene are KGHSY and FQNENV. V was cut by 10 bases and J by 4 bases, with 14 bases left in between. The CDR3 runs 13 residues. For the CDR3, the DNA is TGTGCCACGTCGGGGGGCGAGAATCAGCCCCAGCATTTT. Its protein is CATSGGENQPQHF.

This clone came up many times. One base away lies a much larger clone, so this may be a sequencing read error. The rearrangement uses TRBV10-3 and TRBJ2-1, with 10 bases that match TRBD2. The CDR3 consists of 12 residues. CDR1 and CDR2 (germline): ENHRY, SYGVKD. V shed 8 bases and J 8 bases; nucleotides not matched to a gene: 3. CDR3 sequence reads: CAIGLAVHEQFF. CDR3 DNA sequence: TGTGCCATCGGACTAGCGGTCCATGAGCAGTTCTTC.

This clone showed up many times. A read error is possible here, since a much larger clone lies one base away. This chain connects TRBV7-9 to TRBJ1-5; possibly TRBD1 for D (6 bases). V lost 4 bases to trimming and J lost 11 bases, with 12 bases between them. Germline CDR1 and CDR2: SEHNR and FQNEAQ (reference sequence). This CDR3 has 12 amino acids. CDR3 sequence reads: CASSSDSSAQHF. CDR3 bases: TGTGCCAGCAGCTCGGACAGTAGTGCCCAGCATTTT.